What follows is one T cell receptor (beta chain) and its context. These data are taken from a study of OX40 agonist ivuxolimab in advanced cancers. The data were produced by immunoSEQ multiplex PCR, yet TCRdb's version contains in-frame clones alone and is incomplete. Among about 73,000 clones listed, approximately 92% were seen once. Per germline, CDR1 LGHNA and CDR2 YNFKEQ. V trimming: 4 bases; J trimming: 0 bases; junction bases outside the gene matches: 14. This CDR3 spans 19 amino acids. This sequence was found in an adult with an advanced solid tumor such as melanoma, head and neck, liver or kidney cancer. This specimen consisted of CD4+ or CD8+ T cells sorted from blood, obtained in a trial of the OX40 agonist ivuxolimab. V and J are TRBV4-2 and TRBJ2-3; TRBD2 matches 9 bases. For the CDR3, the DNA is TGTGCCAGCAGCCTAGGTACGGCTAGCGGGATTCCTAGCACAGATACGCAGTATTTT. It is translated as CASSLGTASGIPSTDTQYF.